One T cell receptor (beta chain) is described in this entry. Its antigen is not identified. V dropped 5 bases and J dropped 4; count of bases not matched to a gene: 5. The CDR3 spans 14 residues. Germline values: CDR1 LNHDA, CDR2 SQIVND (reference sequence). The data derive from a study of beta chain features in type 1 diabetes. Study conclusions and caveats: Type 1 diabetes patients had moderately but significantly shorter TCRB CDR3s in all four CD4+ subsets.

cDNA synthesis used the whole RNA isolate, giving expressed TCRB sequences. Measured with immunoSEQ multiplex PCR; TCRdb has only the in-frame clones, and not every one. Of around 160,000 clones in the sample, roughly 59% were seen once. The sequenced sample consisted of naive CD4+ T cells from blood. This receptor was identified in a man under 40 with type 1 diabetes. The chain couples TRBV19 to TRBJ2-1, with 7 bases that match TRBD1. The CDR3 DNA reads as TGTGCCAGTAGTGCAACACAGGGGTACAATGAGCAGTTCTTC. It specifies CASSATQGYNEQFF.